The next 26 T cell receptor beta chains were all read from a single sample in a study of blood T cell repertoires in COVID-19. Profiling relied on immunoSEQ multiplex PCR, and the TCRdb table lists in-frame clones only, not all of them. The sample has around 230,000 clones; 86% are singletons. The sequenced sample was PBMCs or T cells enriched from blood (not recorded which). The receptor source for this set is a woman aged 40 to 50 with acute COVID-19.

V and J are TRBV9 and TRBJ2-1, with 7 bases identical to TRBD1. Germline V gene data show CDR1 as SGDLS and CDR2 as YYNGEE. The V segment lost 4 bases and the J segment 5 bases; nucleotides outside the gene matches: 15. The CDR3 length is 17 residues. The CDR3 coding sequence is TGTGCCAGCAGCTTGCCCTCGACAGGGAAGTCCCACAATGAGCAGTTCTTC. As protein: CASSLPSTGKSHNEQFF.

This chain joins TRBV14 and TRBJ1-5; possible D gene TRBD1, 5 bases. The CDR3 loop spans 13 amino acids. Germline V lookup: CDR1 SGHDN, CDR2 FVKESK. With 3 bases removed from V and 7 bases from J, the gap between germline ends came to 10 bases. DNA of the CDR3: TGTGCCAGCAGCCAGGACATTGGGCAGCCCCAGCATTTT. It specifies CASSQDIGQPQHF. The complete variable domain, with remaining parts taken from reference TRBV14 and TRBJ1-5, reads EAGVTQFPSHSVIEKGQTVTLRCDPISGHDNLYWYRRVMGKEIKFLLHFVKESKQDESGMPNNRFLAERTGGTYSTLKVQPAELEDSGVYFCASSQDIGQPQHFGDGTRLSIL.

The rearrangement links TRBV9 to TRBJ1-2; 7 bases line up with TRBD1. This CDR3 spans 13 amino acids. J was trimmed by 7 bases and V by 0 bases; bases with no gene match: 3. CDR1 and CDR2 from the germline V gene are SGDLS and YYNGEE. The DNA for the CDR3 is TGTGCCAGCAGCGTAGAGGAGGGGGCTGGCTACACCTTC. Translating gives CASSVEEGAGYTF.

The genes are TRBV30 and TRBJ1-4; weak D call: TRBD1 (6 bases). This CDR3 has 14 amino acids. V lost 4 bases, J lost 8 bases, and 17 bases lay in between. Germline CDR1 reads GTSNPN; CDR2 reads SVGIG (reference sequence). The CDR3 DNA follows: TGTGCCTGGACCAACGGACAGCCACAAGAAAAACTGTTTTTT. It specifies CAWTNGQPQEKLFF.

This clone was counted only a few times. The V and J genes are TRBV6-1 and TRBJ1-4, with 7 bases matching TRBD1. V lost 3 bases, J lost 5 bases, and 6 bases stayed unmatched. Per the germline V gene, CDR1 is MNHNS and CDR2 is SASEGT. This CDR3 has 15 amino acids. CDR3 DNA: TGTGCCAGCAGTGAGCAGGGACAGAGAAATGAAAAACTGTTTTTT. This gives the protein CASSEQGQRNEKLFF.

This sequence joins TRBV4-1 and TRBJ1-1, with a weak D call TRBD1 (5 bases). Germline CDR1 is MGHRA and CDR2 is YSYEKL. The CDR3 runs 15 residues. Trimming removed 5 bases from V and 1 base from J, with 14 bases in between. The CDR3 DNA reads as TGCGCCAGCAGCGGGAGGGCAGGGTCGAACACTGAAGCTTTCTTT. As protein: CASSGRAGSNTEAFF.

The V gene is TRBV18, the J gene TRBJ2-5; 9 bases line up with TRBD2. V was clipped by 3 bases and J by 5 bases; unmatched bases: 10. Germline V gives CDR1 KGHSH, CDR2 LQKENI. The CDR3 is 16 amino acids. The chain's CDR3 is CASSPSVSGSYETQYF. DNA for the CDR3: TGTGCCAGCTCACCGTCGGTTAGCGGGAGTTATGAGACCCAGTACTTC.

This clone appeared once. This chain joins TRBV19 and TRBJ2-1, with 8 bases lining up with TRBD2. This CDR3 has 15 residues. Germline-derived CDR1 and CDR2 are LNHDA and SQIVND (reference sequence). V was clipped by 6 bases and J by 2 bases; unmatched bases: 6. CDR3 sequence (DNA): TGTGCCAGTAGATTAAGCGGGAGTGCCTACAATGAGCAGTTCTTC. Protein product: CASRLSGSAYNEQFF.

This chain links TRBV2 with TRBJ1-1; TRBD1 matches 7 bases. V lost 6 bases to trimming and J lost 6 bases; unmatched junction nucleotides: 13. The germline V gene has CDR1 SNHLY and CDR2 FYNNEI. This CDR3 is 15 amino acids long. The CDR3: CASSPMLQGGSEAFF. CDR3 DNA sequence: TGTGCCAGCAGCCCGATGTTGCAGGGGGGTTCTGAAGCTTTCTTT.

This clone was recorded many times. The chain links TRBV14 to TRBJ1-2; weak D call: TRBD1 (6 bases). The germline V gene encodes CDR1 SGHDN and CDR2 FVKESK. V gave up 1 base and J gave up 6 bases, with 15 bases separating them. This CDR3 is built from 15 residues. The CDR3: CASSQGGGGPHGYTF. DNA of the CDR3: TGTGCCAGCAGCCAAGGGGGAGGGGGTCCCCATGGCTACACCTTC.

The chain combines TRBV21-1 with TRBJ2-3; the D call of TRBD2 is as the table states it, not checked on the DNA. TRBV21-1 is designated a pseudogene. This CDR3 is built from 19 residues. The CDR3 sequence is CASSKDPPSGSDSTDTQYF. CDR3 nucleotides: TGTGCCAGCAGCAAAGACCCTCCTAGCGGGAGCGACAGCACAGATACGCAGTATTTT.

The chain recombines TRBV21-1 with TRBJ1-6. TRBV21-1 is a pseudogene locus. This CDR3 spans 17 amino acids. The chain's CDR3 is CATKMGGRRKKGSPLHF. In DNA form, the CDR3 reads TGTGCCACCAAAATGGGGGGGAGAAGGAAGAAGGGTTCACCCCTCCACTTT.

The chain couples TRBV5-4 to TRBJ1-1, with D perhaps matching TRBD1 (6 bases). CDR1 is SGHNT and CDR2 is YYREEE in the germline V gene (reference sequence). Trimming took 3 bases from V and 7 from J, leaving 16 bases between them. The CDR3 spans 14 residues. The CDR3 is CASSSPRGEGEAFF. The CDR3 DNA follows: TGTGCCAGCAGCTCTCCGAGGGGGGAGGGTGAAGCTTTCTTT.

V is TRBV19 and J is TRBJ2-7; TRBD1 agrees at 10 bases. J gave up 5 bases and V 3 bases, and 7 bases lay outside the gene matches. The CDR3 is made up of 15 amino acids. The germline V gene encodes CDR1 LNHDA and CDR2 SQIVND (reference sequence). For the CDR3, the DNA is TGTGCCAGTAGTATTTCCCGGGACAGGGGCCACGAGCAGTACTTC. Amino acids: CASSISRDRGHEQYF.

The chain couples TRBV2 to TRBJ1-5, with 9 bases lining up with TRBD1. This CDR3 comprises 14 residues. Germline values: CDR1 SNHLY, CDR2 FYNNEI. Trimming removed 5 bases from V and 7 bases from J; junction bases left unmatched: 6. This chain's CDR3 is CASSLGQGTQPQHF. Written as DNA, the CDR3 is TGTGCCAGCAGTCTCGGACAGGGGACACAGCCCCAGCATTTT.

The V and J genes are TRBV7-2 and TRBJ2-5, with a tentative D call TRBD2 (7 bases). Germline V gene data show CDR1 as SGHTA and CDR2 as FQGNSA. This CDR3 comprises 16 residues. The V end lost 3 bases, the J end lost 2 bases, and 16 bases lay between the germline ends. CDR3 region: CASSLFGGGGQETQYF. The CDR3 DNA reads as TGTGCCAGCAGCTTGTTCGGGGGAGGGGGACAAGAGACCCAGTACTTC.

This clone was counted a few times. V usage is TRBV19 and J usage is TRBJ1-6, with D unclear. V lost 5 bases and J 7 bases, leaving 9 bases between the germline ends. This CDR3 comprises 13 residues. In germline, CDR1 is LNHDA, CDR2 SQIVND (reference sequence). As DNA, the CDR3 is TGTGCCAGTAGTGTCTCTAGAAATTCACCCCTCCACTTT. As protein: CASSVSRNSPLHF.

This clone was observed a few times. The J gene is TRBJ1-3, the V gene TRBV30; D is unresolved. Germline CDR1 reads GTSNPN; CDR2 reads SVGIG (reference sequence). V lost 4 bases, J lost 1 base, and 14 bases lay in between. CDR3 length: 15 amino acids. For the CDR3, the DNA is TGTGCCTGGACCAAGAGGCGAGTTTCTGGAAACACCATATATTTT. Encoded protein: CAWTKRRVSGNTIYF.

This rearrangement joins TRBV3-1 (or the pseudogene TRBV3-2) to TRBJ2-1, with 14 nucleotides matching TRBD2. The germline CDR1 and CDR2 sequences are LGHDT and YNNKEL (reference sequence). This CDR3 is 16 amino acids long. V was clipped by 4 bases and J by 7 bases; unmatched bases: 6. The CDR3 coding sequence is TGTGCCAGCAGCCCAGAGACTAGCGGGAGGGTTAATGAGCAGTTCTTC. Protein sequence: CASSPETSGRVNEQFF.

The CDR3 spells CASKWLAGDHNEQFF. As DNA, the CDR3 is TGTGCCTCCAAGTGGTTGGCGGGAGACCACAATGAGCAGTTCTTC. This rearrangement joins TRBV11-3 to TRBJ2-1; TRBD2 matches at 7 bases. The CDR3 totals 15 residues. From germline, CDR1 is SGHNT and CDR2 YENEEA. V was clipped by 11 bases and J by 5 bases; unmatched bases: 15. The variable domain in full, completed from reference TRBV11-3 and TRBJ2-1, reads EAGVVQSPRYKIIEKKQPVAFWCNPISGHNTLYWYLQNLGQGPELLIRYENEEAVDDSQLPKDRFSAERLKGVDSTLKIQPAELGDSAVYLCASKWLAGDHNEQFFGPGTRLTVL.

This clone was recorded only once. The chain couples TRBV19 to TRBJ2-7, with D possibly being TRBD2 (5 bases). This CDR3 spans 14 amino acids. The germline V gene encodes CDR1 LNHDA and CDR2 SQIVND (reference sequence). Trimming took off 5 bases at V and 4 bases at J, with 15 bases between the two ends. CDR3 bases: TGTGCCAGTAGTCCCGGGATATTACGGTACGAGCAGTACTTC. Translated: CASSPGILRYEQYF.

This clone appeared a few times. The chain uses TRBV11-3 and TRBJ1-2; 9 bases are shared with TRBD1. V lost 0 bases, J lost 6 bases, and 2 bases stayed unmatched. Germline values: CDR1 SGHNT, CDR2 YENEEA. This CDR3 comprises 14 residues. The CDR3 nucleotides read TGTGCCAGCAGCTTAGATGGGACAGGGAATGGCTACACCTTC. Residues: CASSLDGTGNGYTF.

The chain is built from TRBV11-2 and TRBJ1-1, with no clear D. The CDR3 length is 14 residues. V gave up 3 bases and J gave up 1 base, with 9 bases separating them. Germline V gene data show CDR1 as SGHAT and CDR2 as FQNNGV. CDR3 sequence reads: CASSFINTNTEAFF. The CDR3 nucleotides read TGTGCCAGCAGCTTTATCAACACGAACACTGAAGCTTTCTTT.

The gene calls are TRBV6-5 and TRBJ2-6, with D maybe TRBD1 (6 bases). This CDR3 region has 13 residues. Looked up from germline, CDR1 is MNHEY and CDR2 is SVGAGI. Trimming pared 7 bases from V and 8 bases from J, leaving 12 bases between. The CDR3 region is CASMQRGTNVLTF. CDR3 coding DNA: TGTGCCAGCATGCAGAGGGGGACCAACGTCCTGACTTTC.

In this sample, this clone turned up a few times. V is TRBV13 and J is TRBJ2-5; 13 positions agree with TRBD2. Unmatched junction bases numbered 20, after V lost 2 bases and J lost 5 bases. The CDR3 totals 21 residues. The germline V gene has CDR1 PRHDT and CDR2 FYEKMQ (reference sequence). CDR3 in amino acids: CASSLQTPGLAGVGAGETQYF. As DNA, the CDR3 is TGTGCCAGCAGCTTACAAACCCCCGGACTAGCGGGAGTTGGGGCTGGGGAGACCCAGTACTTC. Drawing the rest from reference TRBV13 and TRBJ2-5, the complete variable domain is AAGVIQSPRHLIKEKRETATLKCYPIPRHDTVYWYQQGPGQDPQFLISFYEKMQSDKGSIPDRFSAQQFSDYHSELNMSSLELGDSALYFCASSLQTPGLAGVGAGETQYFGPGTRLLVL.

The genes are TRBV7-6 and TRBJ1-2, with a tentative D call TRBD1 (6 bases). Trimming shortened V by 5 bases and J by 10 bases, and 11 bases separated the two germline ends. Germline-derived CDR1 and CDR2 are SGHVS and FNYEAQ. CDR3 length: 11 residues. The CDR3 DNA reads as TGTGCCAGCAGCCAAGGACAGCTCTACACCTTC. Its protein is CASSQGQLYTF.